What follows are 20 T cell receptor beta chains derived from one specimen sequenced in a study of blood T cell repertoires in COVID-19. Assay used: immunoSEQ multiplex PCR; TCRdb lists only in-frame clones, some missing. The repertoire consists of about 270,000 clones, with approximately 89% occurring once and the leading ten covering under 3%. The sample was PBMCs or T cells enriched from blood (not recorded which). These receptors originate from a woman in her late teens or twenties who had recovered from COVID-19.

The chain combines TRBV12-3 or TRBV12-4 with TRBJ2-7; 8 positions agree with TRBD1. With 4 bases clipped from V and 5 bases from J, the junction kept 4 bases outside the gene matches. The CDR3 is made up of 13 amino acids. The CDR3 sequence is CASSWTGPNEQYF. Written as DNA, the CDR3 is TGTGCCAGCAGTTGGACAGGGCCGAACGAGCAGTACTTC.

J is TRBJ2-5 and V is TRBV19, with D possibly matching TRBD1 (6 bases). Trimming cost V 7 bases and J 1 base, with 10 bases left between them. CDR3 length equals 13 residues. CDR1 and CDR2 from the germline V gene are LNHDA and SQIVND (reference sequence). This chain's CDR3 is CASTGESQETQYF. CDR3 DNA: TGTGCCAGTACAGGGGAAAGCCAAGAGACCCAGTACTTC.

This rearrangement joins TRBV9 to TRBJ1-4; TRBD1 matches at 10 bases. The CDR3 spans 17 residues. J gave up 6 bases and V 0 bases, and 8 bases lay outside the gene matches. Germline V gene sequence: CDR1 SGDLS, CDR2 YYNGEE. CDR3 protein: CASSVDQGGTGDEKLFF. The CDR3 DNA follows: TGTGCCAGCAGCGTAGATCAGGGCGGGACAGGGGATGAAAAACTGTTTTTT.

This clone was counted once. V gene TRBV18 combines with J gene TRBJ2-5; 9 bases are a match to TRBD2. Trimming took 6 bases from V and 5 from J; bases not matched to a gene: 13. The length of the CDR3 is 16 residues. Germline loops: CDR1 KGHSH, CDR2 LQKENI. The CDR3 sequence is CASSPLGTSLKETQYF. CDR3 coding DNA: TGTGCCAGCTCCCCTTTGGGGACTAGCTTAAAGGAGACCCAGTACTTC.

The chain joins TRBV5-1 to TRBJ2-3; D possibly corresponds to TRBD1 (6 bases). Germline CDR1 and CDR2: SGHRS and YFSETQ. The V gene lost 4 bases and the J gene lost 0 bases, with 12 bases spanning the gap. The length of the CDR3 is 15 residues. The CDR3: CASSPRQDSTDTQYF. In nucleotides, the CDR3 is TGCGCCAGCAGCCCTAGACAGGACAGCACAGATACGCAGTATTTT.

The J gene is TRBJ2-7, the V gene TRBV5-1; 10 bases line up with TRBD2. The CDR3 totals 13 residues. Germline loops: CDR1 SGHRS, CDR2 YFSETQ. The ends lost 6 bases at V and 3 bases at J; junction bases unmatched: 3. The DNA for the CDR3 is TGCGCCAGCAAGCGGGAGGGTATCTACGAGCAGTACTTC. This gives the protein CASKREGIYEQYF.

The chain couples TRBV13 to TRBJ1-2; 7 positions match TRBD1. Trimming at V came to 5 bases and at J to 4 bases, leaving 10 bases not matched to a gene. CDR1 and CDR2 (germline): PRHDT, FYEKMQ (reference sequence). This CDR3 is 15 amino acids long. CDR3 DNA: TGTGCCAGCAGCCTCAACCAGGGGGATTTCTATGGCTACACCTTC. Amino acids: CASSLNQGDFYGYTF.

This sequence joins TRBV13 and TRBJ1-2, with a tentative D call TRBD1 (5 bases). The CDR3 sequence is 13 residues long. Germline lookup yields CDR1 PRHDT and CDR2 FYEKMQ (reference sequence). V was trimmed by 0 bases and J by 9 bases, leaving 11 bases between them. The CDR3 protein is CASSLGGGRSYTF. The CDR3 nucleotides are TGTGCCAGCAGCTTAGGCGGGGGACGGAGCTACACCTTC.

The rearrangement joins TRBV11-2 to TRBJ2-5; TRBD2 might be the D (5 bases). V was pared by 5 bases and J by 5 bases, with 18 bases between. CDR1 and CDR2 (germline): SGHAT, FQNNGV. This CDR3 region has 15 residues. The CDR3 sequence: CASSPPVGGSETQYF. The CDR3, as DNA: TGTGCCAGCAGCCCCCCTGTAGGAGGTTCTGAGACCCAGTACTTC. Based on the CDR3 plus reference TRBV11-2 and TRBJ2-5, the full variable domain is EAGVAQSPRYKIIEKRQSVAFWCNPISGHATLYWYQQILGQGPKLLIQFQNNGVVDDSQLPKDRFSAERLKGVDSTLKIQPAKLEDSAVYLCASSPPVGGSETQYFGPGTRLLVL.

V gene TRBV12-3 or TRBV12-4 combines with J gene TRBJ2-1; 10 nucleotides match TRBD1. The CDR3 runs 13 residues. J gave up 8 bases and V 4 bases, and 2 bases lay outside the gene matches. This CDR3 is CASSWGTGDEQFF. CDR3 sequence (DNA): TGTGCCAGCAGTTGGGGGACAGGGGATGAGCAGTTCTTC.

A single count supports this clone. CDR3 bases: TGTGCCAGTAGCTTAGCGGGAGACCTCTACAATGAGCAGTTCTTC. It translates to CASSLAGDLYNEQFF. V gene TRBV19 combines with J gene TRBJ2-1, with TRBD2 matching 9 bases. Germline CDR1 is LNHDA and CDR2 is SQIVND (reference sequence). The CDR3 consists of 15 residues. V was clipped by 6 bases and J by 3 bases; unmatched bases: 6.

The chain recombines TRBV15 with TRBJ1-2; a weak D match, TRBD1 (6 bases). The CDR3 has 15 residues. Per the germline V gene, CDR1 is LNHNV and CDR2 is YYDKDF (reference sequence). Trimming cost V 3 bases and J 0 bases, with 11 bases left between them. The CDR3 DNA follows: TGTGCCACCAGCAGGACAGGTTCTCCTAACTATGGCTACACCTTC. Protein sequence: CATSRTGSPNYGYTF.

This clone is a singleton in its sample. The chain combines TRBV30 with TRBJ2-2; possibly TRBD1 for D (6 bases). Between the trimmed V and J ends, which lost 3 bases and 5 bases, there was a span of 10 bases. CDR3 length: 13 amino acids. CDR1 and CDR2 (germline): GTSNPN, SVGIG (reference sequence). CDR3 nucleotide sequence: TGTGCCTGGAGCTACAGGGCGACCGGGGAGCTGTTTTTT. Encoded protein: CAWSYRATGELFF.

This chain uses TRBV11-3 with TRBJ1-1; no definite D call. Trimming shortened V by 5 bases and J by 6 bases, and 19 bases separated the two germline ends. The germline gives CDR1 SGHNT, CDR2 YENEEA. The CDR3 runs to 15 residues. CDR3 nucleotide sequence: TGTGCCAGCAGCACCACAAGAGGCCGGGGATCTGAAGCTTTCTTT. The encoded protein is CASSTTRGRGSEAFF. Drawing the rest from reference TRBV11-3 and TRBJ1-1, the complete variable domain is EAGVVQSPRYKIIEKKQPVAFWCNPISGHNTLYWYLQNLGQGPELLIRYENEEAVDDSQLPKDRFSAERLKGVDSTLKIQPAELGDSAVYLCASSTTRGRGSEAFFGQGTRLTVV.

This clone was counted once. V gene TRBV27 combines with J gene TRBJ1-2; TRBD1 matches at 10 bases. Germline CDR1 and CDR2: MNHEY and SMNVEV (reference sequence). The CDR3 covers 15 residues. The ends lost 6 bases at V and 8 bases at J; junction bases unmatched: 12. The CDR3 DNA is TGTGCCAGCAGGACAGACAGGGGGCCTTTCCAGGGCTACACCTTC. Residues: CASRTDRGPFQGYTF.

The chain recombines TRBV27 with TRBJ1-2; D uncertain. CDR3 size: 13 residues. V lost 5 bases, J lost 8 bases, and 15 bases lay in between. Germline CDR1 and CDR2: MNHEY and SMNVEV (reference sequence). The CDR3 DNA reads as TGTGCCAGCAGTAAGAACCACGGGGAGGGCTACACCTTC. The encoded protein is CASSKNHGEGYTF.

J is TRBJ2-2 and V is TRBV7-3, with 7 positions matching TRBD1. CDR3 size: 17 residues. V shed 0 bases, J shed 4 bases, and the junction held 8 bases outside the gene matches. CDR1 and CDR2 (germline): SGHTA, FQGTGA. The CDR3: CASSLTGGQAVTGELFF. CDR3 nucleotides: TGTGCCAGCAGCTTAACTGGCGGACAGGCGGTCACCGGGGAGCTGTTTTTT.

This clone was seen once. This chain links TRBV7-6 with TRBJ2-1; a weak D match, TRBD2 (6 bases). V lost 5 bases, J lost 2 bases, and 10 bases lay in between. Per the germline V gene, CDR1 is SGHVS and CDR2 is FNYEAQ. This CDR3 region has 14 residues. The CDR3 spells CASSPLATYNEQFF. The CDR3 DNA sequence: TGTGCCAGCAGCCCACTAGCTACCTACAATGAGCAGTTCTTC.

This chain links TRBV9 with TRBJ1-1, with 9 positions matching TRBD1. The germline gives CDR1 SGDLS, CDR2 YYNGEE. V lost 4 bases and J lost 5; bases outside the gene matches: 3. This CDR3 region has 13 residues. The CDR3 reads CASSFGQGTEAFF. DNA for the CDR3: TGTGCCAGCAGCTTTGGACAGGGGACTGAAGCTTTCTTT.

The V call is TRBV7-2, the J call TRBJ2-1, with D hard to call. Between the trimmed V and J ends, which lost 5 bases and 4 bases, there was a span of 9 bases. Germline CDR1 and CDR2: SGHTA and FQGNSA. The CDR3 is made up of 13 amino acids. The CDR3 DNA sequence: TGTGCCAGCAGCATAAGCCCATACAATGAGCAGTTCTTC. Its protein is CASSISPYNEQFF.